These 2 T cell receptor beta chains came from one sample sequenced in a study of cytomegalovirus exposure and HLA in healthy donors (dated by TCRdb to 2016 to 2017). The library was prepared using the immunoSEQ multiplex PCR assay. For the multiplex PCR, a mixture combining 60 forward primers for TCR Vbeta segments and 13 reverse primers for TCR Jbeta segments was used. In TCRdb, the immuneACCESS table is reduced to in-frame sequences with V and J assigned. These tables do not hold every clone; where another copy was compared, an unresolved V gene accounts for under half, and the others remain unexplained. The sample records 100,000 to 140,000 clones, 82% of which are singletons. Approximately 2.5% of the sample goes to the ten largest clones. Input material: PBMCs. The receptors come from a young man in good health and CMV-seropositive.

This sequence joins TRBV6-4 and TRBJ2-3; 8 nucleotides line up with TRBD2. The CDR3 spans 14 residues. The germline CDR1 and CDR2 sequences are MRHNA and SNTAGT. Germline trimming cut 3 bases from V and 1 base from J; bases unmatched to any gene: 0. CDR3 sequence: CASSERGGTDTQYF. In DNA form, the CDR3 reads TGTGCCAGCAGTGAGCGGGGGGGCACAGATACGCAGTATTTT.

The chain uses TRBV30 and TRBJ1-2, with D possibly being TRBD1 (6 bases). This CDR3 is built from 12 residues. Germline V gene data show CDR1 as GTSNPN and CDR2 as SVGIG (reference sequence). V was shortened by 4 bases and J by 6 bases, with 12 bases between the two germline ends. The CDR3 is CAWNQGPDGYTF. CDR3 sequence (DNA): TGTGCCTGGAATCAGGGGCCGGATGGCTACACCTTC. The variable domain in full, completed from reference TRBV30 and TRBJ1-2, reads SQTIHQWPATLVQPVGSPLSLECTVEGTSNPNLYWYRQAAGRGLQLLFYSVGIGQISSEVPQNLSASRPQDRQFILSSKKLLLSDSGFYLCAWNQGPDGYTFGSGTRLTVV.